A single T cell receptor beta chain is shown here with its context. CDR1 is KGHSY and CDR2 is FQNENV in the germline V gene. J gave up 8 bases and V 3 bases, and 6 bases lay outside the gene matches. The CDR3 extends over 13 amino acids. These data originate in a study of cytomegalovirus exposure and HLA in healthy donors. 13 Jbeta primers and 60 Vbeta primers were used for the PCR. Assay: immunoSEQ multiplex PCR; the TCRdb copy retains only in-frame clones and omits some. The sample comprises about 160,000 clones, around 84% of which are singletons, and more than 1.5% rests with the top ten. This clonotype was obtained from a man aged 18 to 29 in good health and CMV-seronegative. The sequenced sample was PBMCs. The J gene is TRBJ1-2, the V gene TRBV16; the match to TRBD1 covers 7 bases. The CDR3 region is CASSQRQGGGYTF. CDR3 sequence (DNA): TGTGCCAGCAGCCAGAGACAGGGCGGAGGCTACACCTTC.